The 9 T cell receptor beta chains in this list originate from one sample, sequenced in a study of vaccination and CD4 T cells after COVID-19 (dated by TCRdb to about 2022). These receptors' antigens are unknown. Library prep was done by PCR. The sample was run on an Illumina iSeq 100. At the Johns Hopkins FTIC core, DNA from the cultured CD4+ T cells underwent TCR sequencing with the Oncomine TCR Beta short-read assay. TCRdb reprocessed the public reads (quality trimming at Q25 with fastp, clone calling with MiXCR) and kept in-frame beta chains. Identical CDR3 proteins give one entry, which carries the most common genes and DNA. In this sample the table shows some 21,000 distinct CDR3 sequences, under 60% of which occur a single time. The top ten clonotypes cover roughly 10% of the sample. The treatment or condition label, read with the paper, signifies: roughly 10-day PBMC culture with coronavirus spike peptide pools or control peptides (ViraFEST assay).

Sequenced sample: CD4+ T cells from blood, cultured in vitro. These receptors originate from a human donor who had recovered from COVID-19.

DNA for the CDR3: TGTGCCAGCAGTACCTCCAGGGGGTATGATGTGGCCGGGGAGCTGTTTTTT. As protein: CASSTSRGYDVAGELFF. This chain links TRBV6-1 with TRBJ2-2, with 7 positions matching TRBD1. The germline V gene has CDR1 MNHNS and CDR2 SASEGT. V lost 5 bases and J lost 6; bases outside the gene matches: 15. The CDR3 length is 17 residues.

This clonotype was seen a handful of times. This chain uses TRBV7-6 with TRBJ2-1; the match to TRBD2 covers 7 bases. Germline CDR1 is SGHVS and CDR2 is FNYEAQ. J lost 0 bases, V lost 2 bases, and 7 bases had no gene match. The CDR3 consists of 17 residues. CDR3 sequence reads: CASSLPGGISSYNEQFF. As DNA, the CDR3 is TGTGCCAGCAGCTTACCGGGAGGTATTAGCTCCTACAATGAGCAGTTCTTC.

V usage is TRBV28 and J usage is TRBJ1-5; D unclear. The germline V gene encodes CDR1 MDHEN and CDR2 SYDVKM. Deletions cut 5 bases from V and 9 bases from J, with 17 bases between. The length of the CDR3 is 14 residues. CDR3 sequence (DNA): TGTGCCAGCAGTCCCTTGGCCCTATCCGTGCCCCAGCATTTT. It specifies CASSPLALSVPQHF.

This chain uses TRBV11-3 with TRBJ2-1, with a tentative D call TRBD2 (6 bases). With 2 bases removed from V and 6 bases from J, the gap between germline ends came to 11 bases. The CDR3 covers 14 residues. From germline, CDR1 is SGHNT and CDR2 YENEEA. The CDR3 region is CASSLMGGGNEQFF. CDR3 bases: TGTGCCAGCAGCTTAATGGGAGGAGGCAATGAGCAGTTCTTC. Filled out from reference TRBV11-3 and TRBJ2-1, the complete variable domain reads EAGVVQSPRYKIIEKKQPVAFWCNPISGHNTLYWYLQNLGQGPELLIRYENEEAVDDSQLPKDRFSAERLKGVDSTLKIQPAELGDSAVYLCASSLMGGGNEQFFGPGTRLTVL.

The gene calls are TRBV19 and TRBJ1-1; 7 bases map to TRBD1. CDR3 length: 17 amino acids. Germline-derived CDR1 and CDR2 are LNHDA and SQIVND (reference sequence). The V segment lost 5 bases and the J segment 0 bases; nucleotides outside the gene matches: 12. The CDR3 reads CASSSPTGRVVNTEAFF. CDR3 nucleotides: TGTGCCAGTAGTTCTCCGACAGGGCGGGTAGTGAACACTGAAGCTTTCTTT.

This clonotype occurred a few times. V usage is TRBV27 and J usage is TRBJ1-5; D call uncertain. V lost 5 bases to trimming and J lost 4 bases, with 6 bases between them. The CDR3 has 12 residues. Germline V gene sequence: CDR1 MNHEY, CDR2 SMNVEV (reference sequence). In nucleotides, the CDR3 is TGTGCCAGCAGTCGCCCGAATCAGCCCCAGCATTTT. Translation gives CASSRPNQPQHF.

This clonotype was picked up a small number of times. The chain combines TRBV19 with TRBJ2-1, with TRBD2 matching 9 bases. The germline CDR1 and CDR2 sequences are LNHDA and SQIVND (reference sequence). The CDR3 has 14 amino acids. The J segment lost 8 bases and the V segment lost 7 bases, leaving 9 bases of the junction unmatched. CDR3 loop: CASMAGGFWDEQFF. The CDR3 DNA reads as TGTGCCAGTATGGCGGGAGGGTTTTGGGATGAGCAGTTCTTC. The full variable domain, with the rest looked up from reference TRBV19 and TRBJ2-1, is DGGITQSPKYLFRKEGQNVTLSCEQNLNHDAMYWYRQDPGQGLRLIYYSQIVNDFQKGDIAEGYSVSREKKESFPLTVTSAQKNPTAFYLCASMAGGFWDEQFFGPGTRLTVL.

The gene calls are TRBV24-1 and TRBJ2-5; perhaps TRBD1 as D (5 bases). CDR3 length equals 16 residues. Germline-derived CDR1 and CDR2 are KGHDR and SFDVKD. V was clipped by 5 bases and J by 0 bases, with 15 bases between them. This CDR3 is CATSARQGSYQETQYF. In nucleotides, the CDR3 is TGTGCCACCAGTGCGAGGCAGGGATCGTACCAAGAGACCCAGTACTTC.

Comment on this clonotype: The junction does not match germline at one end; this may be a read error. This chain links TRBV11-3 with TRBJ2-3; D gene uncertain. CDR3 length: 12 residues. Per germline, CDR1 SGHNT and CDR2 YENEEA. The CDR3 loop is CASSLVYDTQYF. The CDR3 DNA follows: TGTGCCAGCAGTTTAGTGTATGATACGCAGTATTTT.